This is a list of T cell receptor beta chains from one sample in a study of blood T cell repertoires in COVID-19. Measured with immunoSEQ multiplex PCR; TCRdb has only the in-frame clones, and not every one. The table records 380,000 or so clones, 70% to 90% of them present only once. Sequenced input: peripheral blood. The receptors come from a man between 35 and 55 years old with acute or convalescent COVID-19. Each CDR3 is given with its conserved first and last residue. The D gene is left open where the match is weak. Expanded clones are given a class, and other clones once, few, many or no size at all.

clone_size,v_call,d_call,j_call,cdr3_aa,cdr3_nt
-,TRBV24-1,TRBD1,TRBJ1-2,CATSGTGSSGYTF,TGTGCCACCAGCGGGACAGGGTCTTCTGGCTACACCTTC
-,TRBV7-9,-,TRBJ2-7,CASSLKTGPSYEQYF,TGTGCCAGCAGCTTAAAAACAGGGCCCTCCTACGAGCAGTACTTC
-,TRBV23-1,TRBD1,TRBJ2-2,CASSQTGQGNTGELFF,TGCGCCAGCAGTCAAACAGGACAGGGAAACACCGGGGAGCTGTTTTTT
-,TRBV5-6,-,TRBJ1-2,CASSRGGLGYGYTF,TGTGCCAGCAGCCGTGGAGGGCTTGGCTATGGCTACACCTTC
-,TRBV3-1/TRBV3-2,-,TRBJ2-5,CASSQDFGVEETQYF,TGTGCCAGCAGCCAAGATTTCGGGGTCGAAGAGACCCAGTACTTC
-,TRBV5-4,-,TRBJ1-1,CASSLGSRENTEAFF,TGTGCCAGCAGCTTGGGCTCCAGGGAGAACACTGAAGCTTTCTTT
-,TRBV3-1/TRBV3-2,-,TRBJ1-5,CASSKDRNQPQHF,TGTGCCAGCAGCAAAGACAGAAATCAGCCCCAGCATTTT
few,TRBV6-6,TRBD2,TRBJ2-1,CASRQREEQFF,TGTGCCAGCAGGCAGCGGGAAGAGCAGTTCTTC
-,TRBV6-5,-,TRBJ1-2,CASSYSPGNYGYTF,TGTGCCAGCAGTTACTCGCCGGGTAACTATGGCTACACCTTC
-,TRBV2,TRBD1,TRBJ2-5,CASRDRGVEGETQYF,TGTGCCAGCAGGGACAGGGGGGTCGAGGGAGAGACCCAGTACTTC
-,TRBV18,TRBD1,TRBJ2-1,CASSPAGTGPYNEQFF,TGTGCCAGCTCACCCGCCGGGACAGGCCCCTACAATGAGCAGTTCTTC
-,TRBV11-2,-,TRBJ1-1,CASSPGGNTEAFF,TGTGCCAGCAGCCCCGGCGGTAACACTGAAGCTTTCTTT
-,TRBV27,-,TRBJ2-7,CASSLSIRQAIPYEQYF,TGTGCCAGCAGTTTATCTATTCGACAGGCGATCCCCTACGAGCAGTACTTC
few,TRBV10-1,TRBD1,TRBJ1-6,CASKDRARNSPLHF,TGCGCCAGCAAGGACAGGGCACGGAATTCACCCCTCCACTTT
-,TRBV19,-,TRBJ1-2,CASFNPLVGEDYGYTF,TGTGCCTCGTTCAACCCTCTCGTGGGGGAGGACTATGGCTACACCTTC
once,TRBV15,TRBD2,TRBJ2-7,CATSRDRGGPYEQYF,TGTGCCACCAGCAGAGATCGCGGGGGTCCCTACGAGCAGTACTTC
once,TRBV4-3,-,TRBJ1-3,CASSQDRVNTIYF,TGCGCCAGCAGCCAAGATCGGGTAAACACCATATATTTT
-,TRBV5-1,TRBD2,TRBJ2-2,CASSRAGTTDTGELFF,TGCGCCAGCAGTCGTGCCGGGACTACCGACACCGGGGAGCTGTTTTTT
-,TRBV7-9,TRBD1,TRBJ1-2,CASSLPGTGVGYTF,TGTGCCAGCAGCTTGCCTGGGACAGGGGTCGGCTACACCTTC
-,TRBV4-1,TRBD1,TRBJ1-6,CASSQERTGDSPLHF,TGCGCCAGCAGCCAAGAAAGGACAGGGGATTCACCCCTCCACTTT
-,TRBV11-2,-,TRBJ1-3,CASSDQGSSSGNTIYF,TGTGCCAGCAGCGATCAGGGGTCCAGCTCTGGAAACACCATATATTTT
-,TRBV5-1,-,TRBJ2-1,CASSLAVGHRSSYNEQFF,TGCGCCAGCAGCTTGGCCGTGGGACACCGGAGCTCCTACAATGAGCAGTTCTTC
-,TRBV19,TRBD1,TRBJ1-5,CASSTQGGIQPQHF,TGTGCCAGTAGTACGCAGGGGGGCATTCAGCCCCAGCATTTT
-,TRBV19,-,TRBJ1-5,CASMDSGKHQPQHF,TGTGCCTCCATGGACAGTGGAAAACATCAGCCCCAGCATTTT
-,TRBV6-5,-,TRBJ1-2,CASGSLEGRSYGYTF,TGTGCCAGCGGCTCACTAGAGGGCAGGAGCTATGGCTACACCTTC
-,TRBV3-1/TRBV3-2,-,TRBJ2-3,CASSQGALQYF,TGTGCCAGCAGCCAAGGGGCTCTCCAGTATTTT
-,TRBV24-1,-,TRBJ2-1,CATSETVFNEQFF,TGTGCCACCAGTGAGACAGTCTTCAATGAGCAGTTCTTC
-,TRBV28,TRBD1,TRBJ1-2,CASSLLQGIYGYTF,TGTGCCAGCAGTTTGCTACAGGGGATCTATGGCTACACCTTC
-,TRBV12-5,TRBD2,TRBJ2-1,CASRMGGRANEQFF,TGTGCTAGTCGTATGGGCGGGAGGGCTAATGAGCAGTTCTTC
-,TRBV27,TRBD1,TRBJ2-7,CAGSSRTGSGQYF,TGTGCCGGCAGTTCGAGGACAGGGTCTGGGCAGTACTTC
-,TRBV12-3/TRBV12-4,-,TRBJ1-5,CASTRQKDQPQHF,TGTGCCAGCACCCGACAGAAGGATCAGCCCCAGCATTTT
-,TRBV16,-,TRBJ1-6,CASSQSGGVSPLHF,TGTGCCAGCAGCCAATCTGGGGGCGTTTCACCCCTCCACTTT
-,TRBV27,-,TRBJ1-1,CASSFYEGAEAFF,TGTGCCAGCAGTTTCTATGAGGGTGCTGAAGCTTTCTTT
once,TRBV28,TRBD1,TRBJ2-2,CASSSYSDRGWAGELFF,TGTGCCAGCAGTTCTTATTCCGACAGGGGGTGGGCCGGGGAGCTGTTTTTT
-,TRBV24-1,TRBD1,TRBJ1-4,CATSEIPGQLNEKLFF,TGTGCCACCAGTGAGATACCGGGACAGCTTAATGAAAAACTGTTTTTT
-,TRBV6-5,TRBD1,TRBJ2-7,CASSPTGPYEQYF,TGTGCCAGCAGTCCGACAGGGCCCTACGAGCAGTACTTC
-,TRBV6-6,-,TRBJ2-7,CASSLGRDEQYF,TGTGCCAGCAGTTTGGGCAGAGACGAGCAGTACTTC
-,TRBV28,-,TRBJ1-2,CASSYTGYYGYTF,TGTGCCAGCAGTTATACCGGGTACTATGGCTACACCTTC
-,TRBV2,TRBD2,TRBJ2-6,CASLAGGSGANVLTF,TGTGCCAGCCTAGCGGGGGGCTCTGGGGCCAACGTCCTGACTTTC
-,TRBV5-1,-,TRBJ2-3,CASSRLMRRGGTDTQYF,TGCGCCAGCAGCCGGTTGATGCGGCGGGGAGGCACAGATACGCAGTATTTT
-,TRBV18,-,TRBJ2-5,CASSPLPRGLETQYF,TGTGCCAGCTCACCTCTCCCGCGAGGGTTGGAGACCCAGTACTTC
-,TRBV7-9,-,TRBJ1-2,CASSLLTENYGYTF,TGTGCCAGCAGCTTGTTGACAGAAAACTATGGCTACACCTTC
-,TRBV7-2,TRBD1,TRBJ2-3,CASSQTGTGGRDTQYF,TGTGCCAGCAGCCAAACCGGGACAGGGGGGCGGGATACGCAGTATTTT
-,TRBV19,TRBD1,TRBJ1-5,CASSGESGGRQPQHF,TGTGCCAGTAGTGGGGAATCAGGGGGACGTCAGCCCCAGCATTTT